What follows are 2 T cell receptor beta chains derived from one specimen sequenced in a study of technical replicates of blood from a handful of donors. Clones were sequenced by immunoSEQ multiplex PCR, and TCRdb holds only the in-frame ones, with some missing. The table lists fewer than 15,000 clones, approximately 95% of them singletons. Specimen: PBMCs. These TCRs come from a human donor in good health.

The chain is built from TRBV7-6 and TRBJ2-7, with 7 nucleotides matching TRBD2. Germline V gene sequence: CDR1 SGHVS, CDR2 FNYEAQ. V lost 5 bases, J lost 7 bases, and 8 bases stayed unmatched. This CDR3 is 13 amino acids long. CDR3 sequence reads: CASSPGLGAEQYF. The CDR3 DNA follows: TGTGCCAGCAGCCCAGGACTAGGAGCGGAGCAGTACTTC.

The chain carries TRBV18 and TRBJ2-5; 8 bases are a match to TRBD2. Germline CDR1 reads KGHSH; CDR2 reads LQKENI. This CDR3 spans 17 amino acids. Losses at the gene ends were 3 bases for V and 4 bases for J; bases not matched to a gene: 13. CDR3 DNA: TGTGCCAGCTCACCGCAGACCCATACTAGCGGCGGAGAGACCCAGTACTTC. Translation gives CASSPQTHTSGGETQYF.